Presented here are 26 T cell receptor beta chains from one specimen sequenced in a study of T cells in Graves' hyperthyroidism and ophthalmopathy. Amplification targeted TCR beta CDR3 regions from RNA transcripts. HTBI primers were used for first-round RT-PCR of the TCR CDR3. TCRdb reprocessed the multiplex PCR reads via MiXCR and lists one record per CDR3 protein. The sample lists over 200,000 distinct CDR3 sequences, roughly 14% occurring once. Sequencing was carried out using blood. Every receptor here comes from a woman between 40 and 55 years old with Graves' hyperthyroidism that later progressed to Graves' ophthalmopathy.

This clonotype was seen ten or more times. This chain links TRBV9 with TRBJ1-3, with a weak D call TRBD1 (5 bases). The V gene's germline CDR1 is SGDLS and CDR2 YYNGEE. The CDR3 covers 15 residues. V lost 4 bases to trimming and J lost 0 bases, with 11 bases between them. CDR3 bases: TGTGCCAGCAGCTCAGACGGGGGCTCTGGAAACACCATATATTTT. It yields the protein CASSSDGGSGNTIYF. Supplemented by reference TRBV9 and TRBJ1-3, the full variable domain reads DSGVTQTPKHLITATGQRVTLRCSPRSGDLSVYWYQQSLDQGLQFLIQYYNGEERAKGNILERFSAQQFPDLHSELNLSSLELGDSALYFCASSSDGGSGNTIYFGEGSWLTVV.

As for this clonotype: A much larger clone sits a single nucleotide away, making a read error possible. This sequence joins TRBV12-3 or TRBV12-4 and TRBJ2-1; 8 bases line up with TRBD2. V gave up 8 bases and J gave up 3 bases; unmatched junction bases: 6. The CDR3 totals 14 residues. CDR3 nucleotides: TGTGCCAGCCACTCTAGCGGGCGCTACAATGAGCAGTTCTTC. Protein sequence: CASHSSGRYNEQFF.

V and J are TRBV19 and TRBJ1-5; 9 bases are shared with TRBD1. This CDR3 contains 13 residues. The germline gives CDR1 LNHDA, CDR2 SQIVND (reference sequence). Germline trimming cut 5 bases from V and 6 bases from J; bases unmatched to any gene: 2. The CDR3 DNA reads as TGTGCCAGTAGTCCGGGACAGGGTCAGCCCCAGCATTTT. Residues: CASSPGQGQPQHF.

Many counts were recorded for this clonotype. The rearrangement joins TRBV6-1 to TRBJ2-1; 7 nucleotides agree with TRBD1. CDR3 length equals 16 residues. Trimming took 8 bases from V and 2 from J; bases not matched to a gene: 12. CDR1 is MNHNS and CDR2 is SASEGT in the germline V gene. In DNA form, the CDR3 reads TGTGCCAGCTCGATTCAGACAGGGCCCGCCTACAATGAGCAGTTCTTC. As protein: CASSIQTGPAYNEQFF.

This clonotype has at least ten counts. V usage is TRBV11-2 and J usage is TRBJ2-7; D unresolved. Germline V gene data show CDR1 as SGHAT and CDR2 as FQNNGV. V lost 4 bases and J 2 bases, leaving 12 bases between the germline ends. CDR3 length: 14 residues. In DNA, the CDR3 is TGTGCCAGCAGCTCCGGACCAACAGCCTACGAGCAGTACTTC. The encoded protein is CASSSGPTAYEQYF.

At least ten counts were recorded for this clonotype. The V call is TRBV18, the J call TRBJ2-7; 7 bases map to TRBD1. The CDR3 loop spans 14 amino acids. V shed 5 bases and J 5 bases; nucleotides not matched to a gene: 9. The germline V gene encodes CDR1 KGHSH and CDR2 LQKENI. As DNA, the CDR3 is TGTGCCAGCTCATCTCCAGGGGGATTCCACGAGCAGTACTTC. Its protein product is CASSSPGGFHEQYF.

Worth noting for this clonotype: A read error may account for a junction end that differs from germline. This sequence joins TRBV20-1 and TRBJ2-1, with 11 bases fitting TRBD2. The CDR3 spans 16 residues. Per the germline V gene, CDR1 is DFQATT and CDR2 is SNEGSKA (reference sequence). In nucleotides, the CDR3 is TGCAGTGCTACTAGCGGGAGGCAGACTATATACAATGAGCAGCTCTTC. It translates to CSATSGRQTIYNEQLF.

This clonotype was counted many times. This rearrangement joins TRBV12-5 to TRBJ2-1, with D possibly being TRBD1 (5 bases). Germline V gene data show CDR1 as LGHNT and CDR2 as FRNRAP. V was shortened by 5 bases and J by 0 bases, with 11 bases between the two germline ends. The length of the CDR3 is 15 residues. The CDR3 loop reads CASGQGYHSYNEQFF. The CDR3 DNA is TGTGCTAGTGGTCAGGGTTACCACTCCTACAATGAGCAGTTCTTC.

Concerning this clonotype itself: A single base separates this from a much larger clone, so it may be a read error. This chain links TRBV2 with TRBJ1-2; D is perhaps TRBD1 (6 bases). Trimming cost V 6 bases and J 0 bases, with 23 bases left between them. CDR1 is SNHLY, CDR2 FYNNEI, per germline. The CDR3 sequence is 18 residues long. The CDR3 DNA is TGTGCCAGCAGCAGATACCCCGCAATGAGGACAGCTAACTATGGCTACACCTTC. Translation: CASSRYPAMRTANYGYTF.

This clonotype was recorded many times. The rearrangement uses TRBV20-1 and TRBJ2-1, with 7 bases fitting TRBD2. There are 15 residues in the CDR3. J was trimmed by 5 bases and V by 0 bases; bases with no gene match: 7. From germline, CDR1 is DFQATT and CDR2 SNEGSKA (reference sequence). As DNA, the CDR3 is TGCAGTGCTAGAGATATAGCGGGTTTGAACAATGAGCAGTTCTTC. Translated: CSARDIAGLNNEQFF.

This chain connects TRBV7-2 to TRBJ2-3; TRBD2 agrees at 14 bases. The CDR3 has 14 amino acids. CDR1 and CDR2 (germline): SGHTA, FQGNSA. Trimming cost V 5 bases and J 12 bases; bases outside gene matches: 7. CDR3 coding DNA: TGTGCCAGCAGCAAAGGGGGACTAGCGGGAGTACAGTATTTT. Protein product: CASSKGGLAGVQYF.

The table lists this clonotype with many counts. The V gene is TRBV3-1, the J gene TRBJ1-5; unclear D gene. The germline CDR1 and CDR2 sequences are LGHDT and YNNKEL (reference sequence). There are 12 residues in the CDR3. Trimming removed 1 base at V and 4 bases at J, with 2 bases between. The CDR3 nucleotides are TGTGCCAGCAGCCAAGGTAATCAGCCCCAGCATTTT. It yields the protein CASSQGNQPQHF.

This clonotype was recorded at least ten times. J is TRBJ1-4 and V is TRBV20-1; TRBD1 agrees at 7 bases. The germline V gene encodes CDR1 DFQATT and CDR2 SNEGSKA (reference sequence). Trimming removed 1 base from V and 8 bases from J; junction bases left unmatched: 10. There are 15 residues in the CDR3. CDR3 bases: TGCAGTGCTAGAGCCATGACAGGGTTCCGCGAAAAACTGTTTTTT. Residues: CSARAMTGFREKLFF.

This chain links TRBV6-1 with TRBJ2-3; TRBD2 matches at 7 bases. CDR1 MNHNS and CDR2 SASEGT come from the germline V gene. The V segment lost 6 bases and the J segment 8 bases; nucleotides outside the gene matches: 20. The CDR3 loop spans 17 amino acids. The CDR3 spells CASSPSASGGPWGTQYF. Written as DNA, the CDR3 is TGTGCCAGCAGCCCATCCGCTAGCGGAGGCCCCTGGGGTACGCAGTATTTT.

In nucleotides, the CDR3 is TGCGCCAGCAGCGCCTATTCGTACGAGCAGTACTTC. Its protein product is CASSAYSYEQYF. This chain joins TRBV5-1 and TRBJ2-7; D unclear. V lost 4 bases, J lost 4 bases, and 9 bases lay in between. Germline V gives CDR1 SGHRS, CDR2 YFSETQ. This CDR3 has 12 amino acids.

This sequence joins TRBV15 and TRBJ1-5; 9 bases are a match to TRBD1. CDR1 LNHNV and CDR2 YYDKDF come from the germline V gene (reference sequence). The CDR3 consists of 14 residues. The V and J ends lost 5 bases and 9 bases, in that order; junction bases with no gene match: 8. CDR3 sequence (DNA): TGTGCCACCAGCCGGGACAGGGACCATTGGCCCCAGCATTTT. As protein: CATSRDRDHWPQHF.

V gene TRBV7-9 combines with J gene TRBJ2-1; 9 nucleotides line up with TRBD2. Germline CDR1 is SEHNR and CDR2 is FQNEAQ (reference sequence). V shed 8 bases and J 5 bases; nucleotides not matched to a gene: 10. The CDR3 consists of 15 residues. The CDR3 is CASRREGLGHNEQFF. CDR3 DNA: TGTGCCAGCCGGCGGGAGGGACTAGGACACAATGAGCAGTTCTTC.

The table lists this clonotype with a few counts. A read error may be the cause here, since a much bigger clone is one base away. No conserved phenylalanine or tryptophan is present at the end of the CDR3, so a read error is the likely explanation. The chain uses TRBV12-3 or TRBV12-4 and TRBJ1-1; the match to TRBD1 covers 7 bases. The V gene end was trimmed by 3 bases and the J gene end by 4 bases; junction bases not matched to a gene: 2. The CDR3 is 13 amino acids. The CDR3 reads CASSFRGSTEAFL. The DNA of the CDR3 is TGTGCCAGCAGTTTCAGGGGGAGCACTGAAGCTTTCCTT.

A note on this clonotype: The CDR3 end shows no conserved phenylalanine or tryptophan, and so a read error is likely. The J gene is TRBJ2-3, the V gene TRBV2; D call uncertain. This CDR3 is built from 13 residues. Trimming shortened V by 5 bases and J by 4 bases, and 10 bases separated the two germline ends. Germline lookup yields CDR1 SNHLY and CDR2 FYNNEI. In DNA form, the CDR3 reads TGTGCCAGCAGTCAGGACGCCCCAGATACGCAGTATTGT. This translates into CASSQDAPDTQYC.

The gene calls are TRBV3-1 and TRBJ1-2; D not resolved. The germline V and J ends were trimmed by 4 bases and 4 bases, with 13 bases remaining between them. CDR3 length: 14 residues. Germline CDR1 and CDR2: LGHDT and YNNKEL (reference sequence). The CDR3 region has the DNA TGTGCCAGCAGCCCTGACGTCGGACGCTATGGCTACACCTTC. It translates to CASSPDVGRYGYTF.

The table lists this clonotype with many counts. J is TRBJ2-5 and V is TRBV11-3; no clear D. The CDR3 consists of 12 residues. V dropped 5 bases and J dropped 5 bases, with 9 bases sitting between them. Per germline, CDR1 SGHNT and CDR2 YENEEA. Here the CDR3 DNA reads TGTGCCAGCAGCCCGGTAGGGGAGACCCAGTACTTC. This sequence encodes CASSPVGETQYF. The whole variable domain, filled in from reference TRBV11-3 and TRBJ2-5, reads EAGVVQSPRYKIIEKKQPVAFWCNPISGHNTLYWYLQNLGQGPELLIRYENEEAVDDSQLPKDRFSAERLKGVDSTLKIQPAELGDSAVYLCASSPVGETQYFGPGTRLLVL.

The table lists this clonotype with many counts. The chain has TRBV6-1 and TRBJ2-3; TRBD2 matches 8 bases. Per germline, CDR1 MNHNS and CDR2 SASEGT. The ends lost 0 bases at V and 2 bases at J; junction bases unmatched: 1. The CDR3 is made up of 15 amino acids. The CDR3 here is CASSEASGTTDTQYF. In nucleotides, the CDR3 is TGTGCCAGCAGTGAAGCTAGCGGGACCACAGATACGCAGTATTTT.

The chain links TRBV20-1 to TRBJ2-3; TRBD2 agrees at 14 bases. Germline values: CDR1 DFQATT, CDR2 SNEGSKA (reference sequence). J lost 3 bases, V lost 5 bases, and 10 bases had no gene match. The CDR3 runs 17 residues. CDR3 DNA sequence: TGCAGTGCTGCTCGGACTAGCGGGAGGAGGGGGACAGATACGCAGTATTTT. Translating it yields CSAARTSGRRGTDTQYF.

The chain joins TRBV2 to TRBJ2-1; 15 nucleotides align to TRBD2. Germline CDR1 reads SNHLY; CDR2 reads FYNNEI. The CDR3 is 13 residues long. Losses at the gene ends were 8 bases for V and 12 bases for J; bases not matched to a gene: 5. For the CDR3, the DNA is TGTGCCAGCGCATGGGGACTAGCGGGAGGGCAGTTCTTC. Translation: CASAWGLAGGQFF.

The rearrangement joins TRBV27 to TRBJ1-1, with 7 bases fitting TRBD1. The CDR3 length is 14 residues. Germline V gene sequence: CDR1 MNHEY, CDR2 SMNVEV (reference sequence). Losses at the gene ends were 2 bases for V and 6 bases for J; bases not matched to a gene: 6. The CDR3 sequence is CASSLDRETPEAFF. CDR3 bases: TGTGCCAGCAGTTTAGACAGGGAGACCCCTGAAGCTTTCTTT.

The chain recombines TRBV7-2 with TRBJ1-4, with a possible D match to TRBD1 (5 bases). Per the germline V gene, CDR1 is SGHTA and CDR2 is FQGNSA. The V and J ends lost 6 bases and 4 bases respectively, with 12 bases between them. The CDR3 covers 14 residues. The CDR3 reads CASSRDWSNEKLFF. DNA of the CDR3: TGTGCCAGCAGTAGGGACTGGAGTAATGAAAAACTGTTTTTT.